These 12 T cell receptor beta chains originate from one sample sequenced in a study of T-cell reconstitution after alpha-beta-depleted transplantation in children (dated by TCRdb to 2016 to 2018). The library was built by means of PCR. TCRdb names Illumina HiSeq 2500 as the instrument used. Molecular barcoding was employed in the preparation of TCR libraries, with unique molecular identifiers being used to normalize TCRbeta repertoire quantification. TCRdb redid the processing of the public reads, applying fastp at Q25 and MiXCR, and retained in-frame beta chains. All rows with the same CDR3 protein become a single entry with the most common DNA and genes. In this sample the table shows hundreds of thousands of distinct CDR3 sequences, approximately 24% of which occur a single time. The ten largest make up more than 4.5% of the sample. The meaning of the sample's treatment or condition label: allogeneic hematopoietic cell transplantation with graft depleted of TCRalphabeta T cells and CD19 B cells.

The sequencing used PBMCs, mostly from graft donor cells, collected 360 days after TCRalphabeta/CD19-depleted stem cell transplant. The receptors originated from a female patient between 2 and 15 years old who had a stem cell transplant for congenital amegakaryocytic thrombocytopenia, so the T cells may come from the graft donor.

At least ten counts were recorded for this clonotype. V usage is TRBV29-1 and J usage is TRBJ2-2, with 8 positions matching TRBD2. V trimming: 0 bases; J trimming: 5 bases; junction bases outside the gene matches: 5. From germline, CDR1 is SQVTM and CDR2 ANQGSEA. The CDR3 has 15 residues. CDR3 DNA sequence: TGCAGCGTTGAAGATTGGATAGCGGGGACCGGGGAGCTGTTTTTT. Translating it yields CSVEDWIAGTGELFF.

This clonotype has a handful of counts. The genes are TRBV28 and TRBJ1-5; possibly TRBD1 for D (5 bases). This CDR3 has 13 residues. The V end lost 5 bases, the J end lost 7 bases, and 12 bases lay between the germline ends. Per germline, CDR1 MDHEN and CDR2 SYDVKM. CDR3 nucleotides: TGTGCCAGCAGTCGAGCAGGGTACCAGCCCCAGCATTTT. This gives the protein CASSRAGYQPQHF.

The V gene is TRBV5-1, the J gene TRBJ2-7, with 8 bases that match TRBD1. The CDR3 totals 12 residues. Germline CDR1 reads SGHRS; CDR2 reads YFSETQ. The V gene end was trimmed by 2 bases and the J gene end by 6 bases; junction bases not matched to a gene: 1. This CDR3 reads CASSFTGGEQYF. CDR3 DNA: TGCGCCAGCAGCTTTACAGGGGGCGAGCAGTACTTC.

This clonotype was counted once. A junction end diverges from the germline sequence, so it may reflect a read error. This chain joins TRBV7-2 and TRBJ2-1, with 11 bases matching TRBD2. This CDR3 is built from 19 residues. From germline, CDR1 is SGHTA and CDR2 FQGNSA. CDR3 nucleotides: TGTGCCAGCAGTTTAGCTAATTGGGGAACTAGCGGGAGAGGTGATGAGCAGTTCTTC. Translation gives CASSLANWGTSGRGDEQFF.

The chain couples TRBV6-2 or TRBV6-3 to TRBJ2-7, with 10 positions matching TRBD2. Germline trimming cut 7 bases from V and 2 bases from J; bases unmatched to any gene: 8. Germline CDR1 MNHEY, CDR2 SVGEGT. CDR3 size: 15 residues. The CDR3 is CASNPGTSVTYEQYF. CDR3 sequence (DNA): TGTGCCAGCAACCCCGGGACTAGCGTCACCTACGAGCAGTACTTC.

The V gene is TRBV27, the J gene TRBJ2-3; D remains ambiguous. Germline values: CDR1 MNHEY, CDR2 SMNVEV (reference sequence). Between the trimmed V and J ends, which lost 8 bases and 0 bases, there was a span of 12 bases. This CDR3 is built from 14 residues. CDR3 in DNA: TGTGCCAGCCAGAGAGGAACTAGCACAGATACGCAGTATTTT. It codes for CASQRGTSTDTQYF.

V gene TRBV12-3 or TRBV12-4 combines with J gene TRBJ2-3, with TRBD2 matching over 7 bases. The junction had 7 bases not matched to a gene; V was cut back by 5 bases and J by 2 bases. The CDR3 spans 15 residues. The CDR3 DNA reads TGTGCCAGCAGTCCCCGAGCGGGGTTCACAGATACGCAGTATTTT. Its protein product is CASSPRAGFTDTQYF.

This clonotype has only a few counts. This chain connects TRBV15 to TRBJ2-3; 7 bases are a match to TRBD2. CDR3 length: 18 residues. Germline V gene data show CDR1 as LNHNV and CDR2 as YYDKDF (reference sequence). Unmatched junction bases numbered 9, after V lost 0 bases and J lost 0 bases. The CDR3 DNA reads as TGTGCCACCAGCAGAGATCCCTCGAGCGGGGCTAGCACAGATACGCAGTATTTT. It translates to CATSRDPSSGASTDTQYF.

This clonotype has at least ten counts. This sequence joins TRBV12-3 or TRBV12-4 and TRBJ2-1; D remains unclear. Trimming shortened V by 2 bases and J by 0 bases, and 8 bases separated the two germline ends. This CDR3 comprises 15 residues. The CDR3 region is CASSLRAVSYNEQFF. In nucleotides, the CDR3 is TGTGCCAGCAGTTTAAGGGCAGTCTCCTACAATGAGCAGTTCTTC.

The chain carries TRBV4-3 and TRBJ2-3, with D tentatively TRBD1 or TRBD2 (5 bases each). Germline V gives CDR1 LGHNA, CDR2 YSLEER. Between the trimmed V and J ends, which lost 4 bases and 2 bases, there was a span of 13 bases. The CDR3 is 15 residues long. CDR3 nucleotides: TGCGCCAGCAGCCCGCAATGGGGGATCACAGATACGCAGTATTTT. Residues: CASSPQWGITDTQYF.

CDR3 region: CASSTGQGSYEQYF. As DNA, the CDR3 is TGCGCCAGCAGCACGGGACAGGGGTCCTACGAGCAGTACTTC. This chain connects TRBV10-2 to TRBJ2-7; 10 positions agree with TRBD1. V lost 6 bases, J lost 1 base, and 3 bases stayed unmatched. CDR1 is WSHSY and CDR2 is SAAADI in the germline V gene. The CDR3 loop spans 14 amino acids.

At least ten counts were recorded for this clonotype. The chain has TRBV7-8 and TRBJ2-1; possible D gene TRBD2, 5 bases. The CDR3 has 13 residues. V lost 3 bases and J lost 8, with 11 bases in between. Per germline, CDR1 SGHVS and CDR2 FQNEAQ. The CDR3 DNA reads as TGTGCCAGCAGCTTTCTCGCGGGCGATGAGCAGTTCTTC. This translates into CASSFLAGDEQFF.